The T cell receptor beta chain described here comes from a study of cytomegalovirus exposure and HLA in healthy donors. Study-level points and caveats: Clonal expansion was found to be greater in HLA-associated TCR beta chains than in equally common others in a later analysis. Later analysis identified a missense DCLRE1C variant that was linked to TCR beta V- and J-gene trimming.

Use of 60 Vbeta and 13 Jbeta primers characterized the PCR. The data were produced by immunoSEQ multiplex PCR, yet TCRdb's version contains in-frame clones alone and is incomplete. The sample lists approximately 180,000 clones, about two thirds occurring once. With respect to this clone: Its antigen remains unknown.

Germline CDR1 reads SEHNR; CDR2 reads FQNEAQ (reference sequence). Trimming took off 3 bases at V and 8 bases at J, with 10 bases between the two ends. The CDR3 is made up of 12 amino acids. Sample: PBMCs. The chain employs TRBV7-9 and TRBJ1-2, with D possibly matching TRBD1 (5 bases). The receptor comes from a human donor in good health. CDR3: CASSFQGKGYTF. DNA of the CDR3: TGTGCCAGCAGCTTCCAGGGCAAAGGCTACACCTTC.